The 25 T cell receptor beta chains below all came from one sample that was sequenced in a study of T cell changes during pregnancy in multiple sclerosis. Sequencing used immunoSEQ multiplex PCR; TCRdb keeps in-frame clones, though not all of them. Among about 36,000 clones, 85% to 90% were seen once, and the ten largest hold roughly 0.56%. Here the sequenced sample was CD4+ T cells from peripheral blood mononuclear cells, taken in the first trimester of pregnancy. All receptors derive from a female donor with multiple sclerosis, enrolled in a pregnancy study.

The chain uses TRBV11-2 and TRBJ2-1; maybe TRBD2 (6 bases). From germline, CDR1 is SGHAT and CDR2 FQNNGV. The CDR3 consists of 16 residues. V lost 5 bases to trimming and J lost 1 base, with 15 bases between them. The CDR3 sequence: CASSHIRGASYNEQFF. The CDR3 region has the DNA TGTGCCAGCAGCCACATCCGCGGGGCGTCCTACAATGAGCAGTTCTTC. The complete variable domain, with remaining parts taken from reference TRBV11-2 and TRBJ2-1, reads EAGVAQSPRYKIIEKRQSVAFWCNPISGHATLYWYQQILGQGPKLLIQFQNNGVVDDSQLPKDRFSAERLKGVDSTLKIQPAKLEDSAVYLCASSHIRGASYNEQFFGPGTRLTVL.

This clone was seen only once. The chain links TRBV6-5 to TRBJ2-7; no firm D call. Trimming removed 2 bases at V and 3 bases at J, with 8 bases between. This CDR3 is built from 13 residues. Per germline, CDR1 MNHEY and CDR2 SVGAGI. For the CDR3, the DNA is TGTGCCAGCAGTTACGCACAGATCTACGAGCAGTACTTC. Amino acid sequence: CASSYAQIYEQYF.

The chain is built from TRBV9 and TRBJ1-6, with 9 bases aligning to TRBD1. The CDR3 totals 15 residues. V gave up 0 bases and J gave up 5 bases; unmatched junction bases: 0. Looked up from germline, CDR1 is SGDLS and CDR2 is YYNGEE. The CDR3 protein is CASSVGDRDNSPLHF. In nucleotides, the CDR3 is TGTGCCAGCAGCGTAGGGGACAGGGATAATTCACCCCTCCACTTT.

The J gene is TRBJ2-3, the V gene TRBV5-1; perhaps TRBD1 as D (7 bases). This CDR3 has 20 residues. Trimming removed 1 base at V and 2 bases at J, with 26 bases between. Germline-derived CDR1 and CDR2 are SGHRS and YFSETQ. The CDR3 DNA sequence: TGCGCCAGCAGCTTGTTAGCCCGGAGGGGGCGTTGGAACTTCACAGATACGCAGTATTTT. Translation: CASSLLARRGRWNFTDTQYF.

The sample holds one count of this clone. The gene calls are TRBV5-4 and TRBJ2-3; TRBD2 aligns across 15 bases. The CDR3 consists of 18 residues. V gave up 5 bases and J gave up 3 bases; unmatched junction bases: 10. Germline CDR1 reads SGHNT; CDR2 reads YYREEE (reference sequence). The CDR3: CASRIGLAGGPRTDTQYF. The CDR3 DNA sequence: TGTGCCAGCAGGATTGGACTAGCGGGAGGGCCGAGGACAGATACGCAGTATTTT.

The rearrangement joins TRBV2 to TRBJ1-6; 8 positions match TRBD1. J was trimmed by 5 bases and V by 8 bases; bases with no gene match: 2. Germline CDR1 SNHLY, CDR2 FYNNEI. The CDR3 consists of 13 residues. The DNA of the CDR3 is TGTGCCAGCCGGACAGGGAATAATTCACCCCTCCACTTT. Translating it yields CASRTGNNSPLHF.

V is TRBV19 and J is TRBJ2-1, with 7 bases aligning to TRBD1. Germline V gene sequence: CDR1 LNHDA, CDR2 SQIVND (reference sequence). This CDR3 has 14 amino acids. V shed 6 bases, J shed 6 bases, and the junction held 8 bases outside the gene matches. CDR3 in amino acids: CASSPDRTRNEQFF. The DNA for the CDR3 is TGTGCCAGTAGCCCGGACAGGACCCGCAATGAGCAGTTCTTC.

This chain uses TRBV4-2 with TRBJ1-2; no clear D gene. Germline V gene data show CDR1 as LGHNA and CDR2 as YNFKEQ. Trimming shortened V by 4 bases and J by 3 bases, and 15 bases separated the two germline ends. The CDR3 contains 15 residues. CDR3 sequence reads: CASSRRDTTDYGYTF. The DNA of the CDR3 is TGTGCCAGCAGCCGGAGGGATACGACGGACTATGGCTACACCTTC.

J is TRBJ1-2 and V is TRBV6-6; no clear D. V was shortened by 3 bases and J by 1 base, with 9 bases between the two germline ends. The CDR3 totals 14 residues. CDR1 and CDR2 (germline): MNHNY, SVGAGI (reference sequence). CDR3 sequence (DNA): TGTGCCAGCAGTTATATCCCTATTAACTATGGCTACACCTTC. Its translation is CASSYIPINYGYTF.

The chain combines TRBV5-1 with TRBJ1-1; possible D gene TRBD1, 5 bases. CDR1 SGHRS and CDR2 YFSETQ come from the germline V gene. With 4 bases removed from V and 3 bases from J, the gap between germline ends came to 22 bases. CDR3 length: 17 amino acids. In DNA form, the CDR3 reads TGCGCCAGCAGCCCCCGATCGCTCGGGGGGGTGGACACTGAAGCTTTCTTT. It specifies CASSPRSLGGVDTEAFF.

The chain links TRBV2 to TRBJ2-5; TRBD2 matches 14 bases. Unmatched junction bases numbered 14, after V lost 8 bases and J lost 0 bases. The CDR3 is made up of 19 amino acids. CDR1 SNHLY and CDR2 FYNNEI come from the germline V gene. CDR3 in amino acids: CASGGPGLAGEGNQETQYF. In DNA, the CDR3 is TGTGCCAGCGGGGGACCGGGACTAGCGGGAGAGGGGAACCAAGAGACCCAGTACTTC.

A word on this clone: One junction end disagrees with the germline gene, perhaps due to a read error. This rearrangement joins TRBV5-8 to TRBJ2-5; tentative D call: TRBD1 (6 bases). The CDR3 loop spans 14 amino acids. CDR1 and CDR2 (germline): SGHTS, YDEGEE. CDR3 region: CASSPTGLLFPVDF. In DNA, the CDR3 is TGTGCCAGCAGCCCCACAGGGCTCCTTTTCCCCGTCGACTTC.

This rearrangement joins TRBV18 to TRBJ2-7; the D gene is possibly TRBD2 (5 bases). The germline V gene has CDR1 KGHSH and CDR2 LQKENI. This CDR3 is 13 amino acids long. Trimming removed 4 bases from V and 4 bases from J, with 11 bases in between. The CDR3 DNA is TGTGCCAGCTCACTCGGGATTAGTTACGAGCAGTACTTC. This encodes CASSLGISYEQYF.

This chain joins TRBV10-3 and TRBJ2-5; D remains ambiguous. The CDR3 has 13 residues. The germline V and J ends were trimmed by 3 bases and 4 bases, with 9 bases remaining between them. The germline V gene encodes CDR1 ENHRY and CDR2 SYGVKD. The CDR3 reads CAISEGRGETQYF. The CDR3 bases are TGTGCCATCAGTGAAGGCAGAGGAGAGACCCAGTACTTC.

The chain carries TRBV28 and TRBJ1-2; D unresolved. V was pared by 2 bases and J by 8 bases, with 9 bases between. Germline CDR1 MDHEN, CDR2 SYDVKM. The CDR3 totals 12 residues. The CDR3 nucleotides read TGTGCCAGCAGTTTACTTGGTAGCGGCTACACCTTC. This gives the protein CASSLLGSGYTF.

The chain couples TRBV25-1 to TRBJ1-2; D is undetermined. The germline gives CDR1 MGHDK, CDR2 SYGVNS. V was shortened by 3 bases and J by 4 bases, with 9 bases between the two germline ends. CDR3 length: 13 amino acids. The CDR3 DNA sequence: TGTGCCAGCAGTGAGCACAGTGCCTATGGCTACACCTTC. The encoded protein is CASSEHSAYGYTF.

The DNA for the CDR3 is TGTGCCAGCAGCTTAGAGGGAGAAACTAACTATGGCTACACCTTC. Residues: CASSLEGETNYGYTF. The rearrangement joins TRBV7-6 to TRBJ1-2; D is unclear. In germline, CDR1 is SGHVS, CDR2 FNYEAQ. V was clipped by 1 base and J by 0 bases, with 9 bases between them. The CDR3 has 15 amino acids.

The chain has TRBV11-2 and TRBJ2-7; D is possibly TRBD2 (5 bases). The CDR3 is 17 amino acids. Trimming removed 0 bases at V and 0 bases at J, with 15 bases between. Germline CDR1 is SGHAT and CDR2 is FQNNGV. The CDR3 is CASSLDRERSISYEQYF. CDR3 bases: TGTGCCAGCAGCTTAGATCGCGAGCGGTCGATCTCCTACGAGCAGTACTTC.

The chain uses TRBV5-4 and TRBJ1-1; D gene ambiguous. CDR1 and CDR2 (germline): SGHNT, YYREEE (reference sequence). CDR3 length equals 14 residues. V lost 6 bases and J 4 bases, leaving 16 bases between the germline ends. The CDR3: CASKPTPGGTEAFF. The CDR3 nucleotides read TGTGCCAGCAAACCTACTCCGGGAGGCACTGAAGCTTTCTTT.

This sequence joins TRBV9 and TRBJ2-5, with a weak D call TRBD1 (5 bases). V lost 0 bases to trimming and J lost 4 bases, with 13 bases between them. The length of the CDR3 is 15 residues. CDR1 is SGDLS, CDR2 YYNGEE, per germline. Here the CDR3 DNA reads TGTGCCAGCAGCGTAGGTGGGGCGACGGGAGAGACCCAGTACTTC. It translates to CASSVGGATGETQYF.

The chain is built from TRBV6-1 and TRBJ1-3; 7 nucleotides line up with TRBD1. Germline V gene lookup returns CDR1 MNHNS and CDR2 SASEGT. With V trimmed by 5 bases and J by 4 bases, 8 bases remained unmatched. The CDR3 has 15 residues. The CDR3 sequence is CASSPRDRSGNTIYF. The CDR3 DNA reads as TGTGCCAGCAGTCCCCGGGACAGATCGGGAAACACCATATATTTT.

The chain uses TRBV5-5 and TRBJ1-1; TRBD1 is a possible D gene (5 bases). CDR1 and CDR2 (germline): SGHKS, YYEKEE (reference sequence). Between the trimmed V and J ends, which lost 2 bases and 1 base, there was a span of 9 bases. This CDR3 comprises 14 residues. CDR3 sequence: CASSFRVGNTEAFF. In DNA, the CDR3 is TGTGCCAGCAGCTTCAGGGTAGGGAACACTGAAGCTTTCTTT.

This clone was counted a single time. The J gene is TRBJ2-1, the V gene TRBV9, with D possibly being TRBD1 (5 bases). Germline CDR1 is SGDLS and CDR2 is YYNGEE. Trimming left V 3 bases short and J 8 bases short, with 12 bases between. The CDR3 spans 13 residues. CDR3 DNA: TGTGCCAGCAGCGGACAGACTGCGGATGAGCAGTTCTTC. It specifies CASSGQTADEQFF.

The V call is TRBV27, the J call TRBJ1-4; 8 bases map to TRBD1. V shed 5 bases, J shed 8 bases, and the junction held 7 bases outside the gene matches. The CDR3 loop spans 14 amino acids. Germline V gene data show CDR1 as MNHEY and CDR2 as SMNVEV (reference sequence). The CDR3, as DNA: TGTGCCAGCAGTCCAGGGGGCGCGGAGGAAAAACTGTTTTTT. It encodes CASSPGGAEEKLFF.

The gene calls are TRBV5-1 and TRBJ2-3, with 12 bases fitting TRBD2. The CDR3 has 16 amino acids. Germline CDR1 and CDR2: SGHRS and YFSETQ. Trimming removed 4 bases from V and 6 bases from J; junction bases left unmatched: 9. CDR3 residues: CASSATLAGGSDTQYF. The CDR3 DNA follows: TGCGCCAGCAGCGCCACTCTAGCGGGAGGGTCCGATACGCAGTATTTT.